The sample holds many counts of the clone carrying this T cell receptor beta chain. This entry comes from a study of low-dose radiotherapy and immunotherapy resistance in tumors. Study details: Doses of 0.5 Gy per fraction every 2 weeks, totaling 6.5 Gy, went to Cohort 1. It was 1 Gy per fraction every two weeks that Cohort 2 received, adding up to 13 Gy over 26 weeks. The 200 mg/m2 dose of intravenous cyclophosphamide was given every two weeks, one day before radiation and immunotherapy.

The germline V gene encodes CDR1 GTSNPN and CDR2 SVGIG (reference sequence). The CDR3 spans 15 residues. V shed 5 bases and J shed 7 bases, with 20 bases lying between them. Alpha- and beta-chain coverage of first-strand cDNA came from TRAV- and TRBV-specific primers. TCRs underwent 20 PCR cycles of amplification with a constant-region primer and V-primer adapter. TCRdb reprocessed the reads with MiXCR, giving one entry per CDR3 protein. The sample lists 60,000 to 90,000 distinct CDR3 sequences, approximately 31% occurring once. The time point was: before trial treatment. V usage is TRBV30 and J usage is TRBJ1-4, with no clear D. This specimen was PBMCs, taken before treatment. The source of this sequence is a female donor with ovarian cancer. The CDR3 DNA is TGTGCCTGGGACTTCACGGGGTACGGTGTTGAAAAACTGTTTTTT. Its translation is CAWDFTGYGVEKLFF.